The rows below give T cell receptor beta chains drawn from one sample of a study of T cells after yellow fever vaccination. TCRdb processed the 5' RACE reads anew with MiXCR; each CDR3 protein has one entry. The repertoire holds more than 20,000 distinct CDR3 sequences, with 5.5% as singletons. The source material was PBMCs, either bulk or a sorted T-cell subset (CD4+, CD8+, memory, or dextramer-sorted; not recorded which), sampled 15 days after the yellow fever booster vaccination. All receptors come from a man younger than 40 who received the YFV17D yellow fever vaccine. CDR3s include the opening cysteine and the closing phenylalanine or tryptophan. D genes are given only for firm matches. The size field reads once, few, many, or a class for an expanded clone.

>TRBJ2-7|TRBV12-3/TRBV12-4|TRBD2|medium-sized
TGTGCCAGCAGTCCGCGCGGGAGAGTTCAATACGAGCAGTACTTC
CASSPRGRVQYEQYF
>TRBJ2-3|TRBV11-2|TRBD2|many
TGTGCCAGCAGCCAAGTGTTAGCGGGAGGGTTTTCCACAGATACGCAGTATTTT
CASSQVLAGGFSTDTQYF
>TRBJ2-1|TRBV29-1|.|many
TGCAGCGTGAGACAGGCCCACCGCAATGAGCAGTTCTTC
CSVRQAHRNEQFF
>TRBJ2-7|TRBV7-9|.|many
TGTGCCAGCAGCTTAGGTTTGGGCGGCCCCGGAATTGGCGAGCAGTACTTC
CASSLGLGGPGIGEQYF
>TRBJ2-7|TRBV3-1|.|many
TGTGCCAGCAGCCAAGCGGTAGCTGGATACGAGCAGTACTTC
CASSQAVAGYEQYF
>TRBJ2-7|TRBV7-2|TRBD1|many
TGTGCCAGCAGCGAGCCTACGGGACAGGGGGAGCAGTACTTC
CASSEPTGQGEQYF
>TRBJ2-1|TRBV7-2|TRBD2|many
TGTGCCAGCAGCTTAGTTAGCGGGAGACGTTACAATGAGCAGTTCTTC
CASSLVSGRRYNEQFF
>TRBJ2-1|TRBV6-2/TRBV6-3|.|many
TGTGCCAGCAGTTTTGGGACACACTACAATGAGCAGTTCTTC
CASSFGTHYNEQFF
>TRBJ1-2|TRBV12-3/TRBV12-4|.|many
TGTGCCAGCAGTTGGAAGGGGATCGAGTCCGGCTACACCTTC
CASSWKGIESGYTF
>TRBJ1-1|TRBV6-5|.|many
TGTGCCAGCACCATCGGACGGTTCGGCACTGAAGCTTTCTTT
CASTIGRFGTEAFF
>TRBJ2-2|TRBV4-3|.|many
TGCGCCAGCAGCCAAGAGGTCGGTCCGAGCACCGGGGAGCTGTTTTTT
CASSQEVGPSTGELFF
>TRBJ1-2|TRBV6-2/TRBV6-3|.|many
TGTGCCAGCAGCCCCCGCCGGGGAGGGAATCATGGCTACACCTTC
CASSPRRGGNHGYTF
>TRBJ2-3|TRBV30|.|many
TGTGCCTGGAGTGTAAGTTTAGGGAGCACAGATACGCAGTATTTT
CAWSVSLGSTDTQYF